These T cell receptor beta chains were read from a single sample in a study of cytomegalovirus exposure and HLA in healthy donors. Assay: immunoSEQ multiplex PCR; the TCRdb copy retains only in-frame clones and omits some. Here the sample spans 150,000 to 200,000 clones, around 80% being singletons. The sequenced sample consisted of PBMCs. The receptors derive from a man between 18 and 35 years old in good health and CMV-seronegative. Both conserved end residues are part of each CDR3. The order of the fields is D gene, clone size, V gene, J gene, CDR3 DNA, CDR3 protein. D genes are given only for firm matches. Size is omitted from some rows. Given values are once, few, many or a class for expanded clones.

D: NA; size: NA; V: TRBV6-1; J: TRBJ1-2; DNA: TGTGCCAGCAGTGAAGTATCTGCAGCCCAGCGGGTCTATGGCTACACCTTC; CDR3: CASSEVSAAQRVYGYTF
D: NA; size: few; V: TRBV7-2; J: TRBJ2-1; DNA: TGTGCCAGCAACTACCCCGGGGGTAGGCAGTTCTTC; CDR3: CASNYPGGRQFF
D: NA; size: NA; V: TRBV9; J: TRBJ1-6; DNA: TGTGCCAGCAGCCCCTCCCCTGGGAGAGGATCACCCCTCCACTTT; CDR3: CASSPSPGRGSPLHF
D: TRBD1; size: NA; V: TRBV25-1; J: TRBJ2-1; DNA: TGTGCCAGCACAGGGACAGGGTTATACAATGAGCAGTTCTTC; CDR3: CASTGTGLYNEQFF
D: TRBD1; size: once; V: TRBV27; J: TRBJ1-2; DNA: TGTGCCAGCAGGTCAGGGGGTGGGTATGGCTACACCTTC; CDR3: CASRSGGGYGYTF
D: NA; size: NA; V: TRBV11-2; J: TRBJ1-1; DNA: TGTGCCAGCAGCTCGATCCCAGGGTCAGGAGACACTGAAGCTTTCTTT; CDR3: CASSSIPGSGDTEAFF
D: TRBD1; size: once; V: TRBV5-4; J: TRBJ2-1; DNA: TGTGCCAGCAGCTTGGGGGCGGGACAGGACTCCCTCAGCTCCTACAATGAGCAGTTCTTC; CDR3: CASSLGAGQDSLSSYNEQFF
D: TRBD1; size: NA; V: TRBV11-2; J: TRBJ2-1; DNA: TGTGCCAGCAGCCGAACAGGGGCTAGCTCCTACAATGAGCAGTTCTTC; CDR3: CASSRTGASSYNEQFF
D: TRBD1; size: NA; V: TRBV5-1; J: TRBJ2-5; DNA: TGCGCCAGCAGAGGACAGGTGGACCTCCAAGAGACCCAGTACTTC; CDR3: CASRGQVDLQETQYF
D: NA; size: NA; V: TRBV7-2; J: TRBJ2-7; DNA: TGTGCCAGCAGCTTAGCGGAGGGTAGCTACGAGCAGTACTTC; CDR3: CASSLAEGSYEQYF